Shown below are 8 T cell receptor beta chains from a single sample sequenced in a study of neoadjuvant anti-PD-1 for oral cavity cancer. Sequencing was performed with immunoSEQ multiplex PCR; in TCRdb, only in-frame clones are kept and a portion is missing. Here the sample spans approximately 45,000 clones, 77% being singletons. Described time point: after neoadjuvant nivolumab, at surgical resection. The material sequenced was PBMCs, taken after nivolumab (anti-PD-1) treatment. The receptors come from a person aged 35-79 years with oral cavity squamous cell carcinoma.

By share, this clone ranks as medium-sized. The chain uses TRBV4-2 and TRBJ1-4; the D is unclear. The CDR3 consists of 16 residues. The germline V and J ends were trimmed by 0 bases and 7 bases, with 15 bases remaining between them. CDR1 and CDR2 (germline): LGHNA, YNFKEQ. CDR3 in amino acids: CASSQDAGLGGEKLFF. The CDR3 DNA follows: TGTGCCAGCAGCCAAGATGCCGGTTTGGGAGGTGAAAAACTGTTTTTT.

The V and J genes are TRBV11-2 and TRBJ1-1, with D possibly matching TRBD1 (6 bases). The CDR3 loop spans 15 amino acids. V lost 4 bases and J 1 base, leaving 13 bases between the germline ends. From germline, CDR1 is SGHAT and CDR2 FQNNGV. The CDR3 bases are TGTGCCAGCAGCTCCGGACAGCTGCGGAACACTGAAGCTTTCTTT. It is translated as CASSSGQLRNTEAFF. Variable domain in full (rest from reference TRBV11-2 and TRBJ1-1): EAGVAQSPRYKIIEKRQSVAFWCNPISGHATLYWYQQILGQGPKLLIQFQNNGVVDDSQLPKDRFSAERLKGVDSTLKIQPAKLEDSAVYLCASSSGQLRNTEAFFGQGTRLTVV.

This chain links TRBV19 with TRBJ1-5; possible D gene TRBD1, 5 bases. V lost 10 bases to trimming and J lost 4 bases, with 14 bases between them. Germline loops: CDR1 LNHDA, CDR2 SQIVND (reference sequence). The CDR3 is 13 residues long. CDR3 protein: CATRGTDNQPQHF. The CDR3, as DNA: TGTGCCACCCGAGGGACGGATAATCAGCCCCAGCATTTT.

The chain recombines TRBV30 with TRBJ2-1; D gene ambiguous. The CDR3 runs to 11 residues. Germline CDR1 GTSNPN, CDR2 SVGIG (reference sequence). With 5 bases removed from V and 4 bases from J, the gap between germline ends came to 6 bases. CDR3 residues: CAWVAYNEQFF. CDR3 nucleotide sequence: TGTGCCTGGGTGGCGTACAATGAGCAGTTCTTC.

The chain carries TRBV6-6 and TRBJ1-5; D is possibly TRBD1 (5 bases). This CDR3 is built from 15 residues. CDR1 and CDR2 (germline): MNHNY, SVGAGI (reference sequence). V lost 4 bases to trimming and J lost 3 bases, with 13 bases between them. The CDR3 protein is CASSSLGRNNQPQHF. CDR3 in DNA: TGTGCCAGCAGTTCCCTGGGACGGAACAATCAGCCCCAGCATTTT.

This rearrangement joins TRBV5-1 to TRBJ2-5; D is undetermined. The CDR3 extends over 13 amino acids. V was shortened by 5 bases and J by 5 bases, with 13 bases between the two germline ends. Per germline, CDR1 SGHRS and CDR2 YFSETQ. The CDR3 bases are TGCGCCAGCAGTCGGTGGGGTGGGGAGACCCAGTACTTC. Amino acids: CASSRWGGETQYF. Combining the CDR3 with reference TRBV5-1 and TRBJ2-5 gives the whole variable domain KAGVTQTPRYLIKTRGQQVTLSCSPISGHRSVSWYQQTPGQGLQFLFEYFSETQRNKGNFPGRFSGRQFSNSRSEMNVSTLELGDSALYLCASSRWGGETQYFGPGTRLLVL.

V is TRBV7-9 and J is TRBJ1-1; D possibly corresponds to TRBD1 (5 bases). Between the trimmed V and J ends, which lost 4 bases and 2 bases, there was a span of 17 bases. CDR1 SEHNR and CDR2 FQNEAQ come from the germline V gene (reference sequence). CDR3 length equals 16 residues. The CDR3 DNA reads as TGTGCCAGCAGCTCTGCCAGATGGGGACTAAACACTGAAGCTTTCTTT. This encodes CASSSARWGLNTEAFF.

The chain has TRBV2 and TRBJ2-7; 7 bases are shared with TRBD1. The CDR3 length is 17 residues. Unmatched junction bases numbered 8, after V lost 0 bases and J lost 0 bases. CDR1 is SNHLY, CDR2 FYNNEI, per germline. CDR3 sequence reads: CASSEASGTVVSYEQYF. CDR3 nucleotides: TGTGCCAGCAGTGAAGCCTCGGGGACAGTAGTCTCCTACGAGCAGTACTTC.